The 21 T cell receptor beta chains below all came from one sample that was sequenced in a study of breast tumors, draining lymph nodes, adjacent tissues. MiXCR, run by TCRdb on the multiplex PCR reads, gives a single entry per CDR3 protein. The sample comprises some 97,000 distinct CDR3 sequences, approximately 21% of which are singletons, and around 1.3% rests with the top ten. Axillary draining lymph nodes of breast cancer patients supplied the node samples. Sequenced input: axillary lymph node tissue. These receptors all stem from a female donor with breast cancer. Some clones in this sample may be carry-over from other donors' samples.

The V call is TRBV6-4, the J call TRBJ2-3; unclear D gene. Germline assignment: CDR1 MRHNA and CDR2 SNTAGT. Trimming took off 0 bases at V and 5 bases at J, with 3 bases between the two ends. The length of the CDR3 is 12 residues. CDR3 in DNA: TGTGCCAGCAGTGACTCAGGAGATACGCAGTATTTT. It translates to CASSDSGDTQYF.

This clonotype was picked up many times. The J gene is TRBJ2-1, the V gene TRBV5-4; TRBD2 matches at 10 bases. The germline V gene encodes CDR1 SGHNT and CDR2 YYREEE (reference sequence). The trim removed 6 bases at V and 8 bases at J, leaving 11 bases unmatched. The CDR3 totals 15 residues. In nucleotides, the CDR3 is TGTGCCAGCACCCTGGGGCCTAGCGGGAGCTATGAGCAGTTCTTC. Amino acids: CASTLGPSGSYEQFF.

In this sample, this clonotype turned up a few times. V and J are TRBV28 and TRBJ2-1, with no clear D. The CDR3 loop spans 12 amino acids. Germline V CDR1 and CDR2: MDHEN, SYDVKM. The V gene lost 1 base and the J gene lost 13 bases, with 11 bases spanning the gap. The CDR3 reads CASSLFGRYQFF. CDR3 in DNA: TGTGCCAGCAGTTTATTTGGGCGGTACCAGTTCTTC. Based on the CDR3 plus reference TRBV28 and TRBJ2-1, the full variable domain is DVKVTQSSRYLVKRTGEKVFLECVQDMDHENMFWYRQDPGLGLRLIYFSYDVKMKEKGDIPEGYSVSREKKERFSLILESASTNQTSMYLCASSLFGRYQFFGPGTRLTVL.

This clonotype was seen many times. The V gene is TRBV4-1, the J gene TRBJ2-5; 11 positions match TRBD2. Trimming cost V 4 bases and J 3 bases; bases outside gene matches: 1. The CDR3 length is 14 residues. The germline V gene has CDR1 MGHRA and CDR2 YSYEKL. The CDR3: CASSPTSGEETQYF. The CDR3 nucleotides read TGCGCCAGCAGCCCGACTAGCGGGGAAGAGACCCAGTACTTC.

This clonotype has a count of ten or more. This chain joins TRBV7-3 and TRBJ2-7; 7 positions agree with TRBD1. V lost 3 bases to trimming and J lost 3 bases; unmatched junction nucleotides: 2. The CDR3 consists of 13 residues. Germline-derived CDR1 and CDR2 are SGHTA and FQGTGA. CDR3 bases: TGTGCCAGCAGCTTCTACAGGGGCTACGAGCAGTACTTC. Amino acids: CASSFYRGYEQYF.

The chain is built from TRBV5-6 and TRBJ1-6; 7 nucleotides agree with TRBD1. From germline, CDR1 is SGHDT and CDR2 YYEEEE. V gave up 4 bases and J gave up 4 bases; unmatched junction bases: 8. This CDR3 contains 16 residues. The CDR3 protein is CASSATDRAYNSPLHF. In DNA form, the CDR3 reads TGTGCCAGCAGCGCGACCGACAGGGCGTATAATTCACCCCTCCACTTT.

This chain links TRBV19 with TRBJ1-2; D possibly corresponds to TRBD1 (6 bases). Trimming shortened V by 6 bases and J by 5 bases, and 13 bases separated the two germline ends. This CDR3 spans 13 amino acids. Germline CDR1 is LNHDA and CDR2 is SQIVND (reference sequence). CDR3: CASSKTTGYGYTF. DNA of the CDR3: TGTGCCAGTAGCAAAACGACAGGTTATGGCTACACCTTC.

Worth noting for this clonotype: A much larger clone differs from this one at a single base, so this may be a read error. The CDR3 end shows no conserved phenylalanine or tryptophan, and so a read error is likely. The CDR3 bases are TGTGCCAGCTCTCGGGACATAGACTATGGCTACACCCTC. The encoded protein is CASSRDIDYGYTL. The chain is built from TRBV12-3 or TRBV12-4 and TRBJ1-2, with D maybe TRBD1 (6 bases). CDR3 length equals 13 residues. Trimming cost V 8 bases and J 3 bases, with 13 bases left between them.

The sample holds many counts of this clonotype. The J gene is TRBJ2-7, the V gene TRBV5-1; 13 bases agree with TRBD2. Germline loops: CDR1 SGHRS, CDR2 YFSETQ. This CDR3 comprises 19 residues. Trimming at V came to 1 base and at J to 0 bases, leaving 10 bases not matched to a gene. In DNA form, the CDR3 reads TGCGCCAGCAGCTTGACTCAAGGGACTAGCGGGAAAGTCTCCTACGAGCAGTACTTC. This codes for CASSLTQGTSGKVSYEQYF.

Written as DNA, the CDR3 is TGTGCCTGGAGGACCAAACAAGACAGGGCCGAACCCTCTGGAAACACCATATATTTT. It translates to CAWRTKQDRAEPSGNTIYF. The rearrangement uses TRBV30 and TRBJ1-3, with 7 nucleotides matching TRBD1. Germline assignment: CDR1 GTSNPN and CDR2 SVGIG (reference sequence). V was pared by 3 bases and J by 0 bases, with 17 bases of the junction left unmatched. The CDR3 spans 19 residues.

This chain uses TRBV19 with TRBJ2-1; weak D call: TRBD2 (6 bases). Germline assignment: CDR1 LNHDA and CDR2 SQIVND (reference sequence). Trimming cost V 3 bases and J 2 bases, with 20 bases left between them. The CDR3 is 18 amino acids. CDR3 region: CASSIPSSVSRAYNEQFF. The CDR3 DNA is TGTGCCAGTAGTATCCCATCTAGCGTGTCTCGAGCCTACAATGAGCAGTTCTTC.

Of note for this clonotype: This may arise from a read error, as a much more abundant clone is one base away. V and J are TRBV7-9 and TRBJ2-6; 12 bases fit TRBD1. Germline V gene sequence: CDR1 SEHNR, CDR2 FQNEAQ (reference sequence). This CDR3 is 19 amino acids long. The CDR3 loop reads CASSPLSGQGASGAIVLTF. The CDR3 nucleotides are TGTGCCAGCAGTCCCCTTTCGGGACAGGGGGCGTCTGGGGCCATCGTCCTGACTTTC.

As concerns this clonotype: A much larger clone lies one base from this, so it may be a read error. The V gene is TRBV5-5, the J gene TRBJ2-3; TRBD2 is a possible D gene (5 bases). The CDR3 loop spans 15 amino acids. V lost 4 bases and J lost 0, with 12 bases in between. Germline V gene lookup returns CDR1 SGHKS and CDR2 YYEKEE (reference sequence). DNA for the CDR3: TGTGCCAGCAGCATGGGTTGGACTAGCACAGATACGCAGTATTTT. Translating it yields CASSMGWTSTDTQYF.

The genes are TRBV2 and TRBJ2-2; D is tentatively TRBD1 or TRBD2 (5 bases each). The CDR3 contains 12 residues. V was trimmed by 8 bases and J by 6 bases, leaving 10 bases between them. Germline CDR1 and CDR2: SNHLY and FYNNEI. Here the CDR3 reads CASQRGSGELFF. CDR3 sequence (DNA): TGTGCCAGCCAGAGGGGATCCGGGGAGCTGTTTTTT.

Comment on this clonotype: A much bigger clone sits one base away, suggesting this may be a read error. The CDR3 does not close with the conserved phenylalanine or tryptophan, likely indicating a read error. The rearrangement links TRBV7-6 to TRBJ1-5; 7 positions match TRBD1. The CDR3 is 17 amino acids. V lost 1 base, J lost 4 bases, and 10 bases stayed unmatched. CDR1 is SGHVS, CDR2 FNYEAQ, per germline. The CDR3 DNA is TGTGCCAGCAGCTTAGGAACAGGGGCGATTGGAAATCAGCCCCAGCATTCT. Translating gives CASSLGTGAIGNQPQHS.

This clonotype showed up many times. V usage is TRBV7-3 and J usage is TRBJ2-5; TRBD2 matches at 7 bases. With 11 bases clipped from V and 3 bases from J, the junction kept 15 bases outside the gene matches. Germline loops: CDR1 SGHTA, CDR2 FQGTGA. This CDR3 has 15 amino acids. The DNA of the CDR3 is TGTGCCTACCGATGGGGGGGAAAGCACAAAGAGACCCAGTACTTC. Its translation is CAYRWGGKHKETQYF.

This clonotype was observed at least ten times. V is TRBV27 and J is TRBJ2-7; 8 bases line up with TRBD2. The CDR3 extends over 11 amino acids. With 7 bases clipped from V and 6 bases from J, the junction kept 2 bases outside the gene matches. Germline V gene lookup returns CDR1 MNHEY and CDR2 SMNVEV (reference sequence). In DNA form, the CDR3 reads TGTGCCAGCACCGGGAGGGGCGAGCAGTACTTC. This gives the protein CASTGRGEQYF.

As regards this clonotype: A read error may explain this, as a much larger clone is one base away. The rearrangement uses TRBV11-2 and TRBJ2-2; TRBD2 matches 12 bases. The CDR3 has 16 amino acids. Germline values: CDR1 SGHAT, CDR2 FQNNGV. CDR3 bases: TGTGCCAGCAGCTCGCCACTAGCGGGAGGCACCGGGGGGCTGTTTTTT. Protein product: CASSSPLAGGTGGLFF.

This clonotype was seen at least ten times. The rearrangement joins TRBV28 to TRBJ1-2; 7 bases match TRBD1. Trimming removed 6 bases from V and 4 bases from J; junction bases left unmatched: 8. The CDR3 length is 14 residues. Germline V gene sequence: CDR1 MDHEN, CDR2 SYDVKM. The CDR3 sequence: CASRINRGTYGYTF. Here the CDR3 DNA reads TGTGCCAGCAGGATCAACAGGGGTACCTATGGCTACACCTTC.

This clonotype is medium-sized within its sample. The genes are TRBV5-1 and TRBJ1-5, with D tentatively TRBD1 (5 bases). V was shortened by 5 bases and J by 0 bases, with 9 bases between the two germline ends. The germline CDR1 and CDR2 sequences are SGHRS and YFSETQ. The CDR3 runs to 14 residues. CDR3 residues: CASRPTDSNQPQHF. The CDR3 DNA reads as TGCGCCAGCAGACCGACAGATAGCAATCAGCCCCAGCATTTT.

This clonotype was seen many times. The CDR3 DNA reads TGCAGTGCTAGAGTGGGGGGCGCCTCGAACACCGGGGAGCTGTTTTTT. It is translated as CSARVGGASNTGELFF. This sequence joins TRBV20-1 and TRBJ2-2, with D perhaps being TRBD1 or TRBD2 (6 bases each). Trimming pared 1 base from V and 0 bases from J, leaving 12 bases between. Germline V CDR1 and CDR2: DFQATT, SNEGSKA (reference sequence). This CDR3 spans 16 amino acids.